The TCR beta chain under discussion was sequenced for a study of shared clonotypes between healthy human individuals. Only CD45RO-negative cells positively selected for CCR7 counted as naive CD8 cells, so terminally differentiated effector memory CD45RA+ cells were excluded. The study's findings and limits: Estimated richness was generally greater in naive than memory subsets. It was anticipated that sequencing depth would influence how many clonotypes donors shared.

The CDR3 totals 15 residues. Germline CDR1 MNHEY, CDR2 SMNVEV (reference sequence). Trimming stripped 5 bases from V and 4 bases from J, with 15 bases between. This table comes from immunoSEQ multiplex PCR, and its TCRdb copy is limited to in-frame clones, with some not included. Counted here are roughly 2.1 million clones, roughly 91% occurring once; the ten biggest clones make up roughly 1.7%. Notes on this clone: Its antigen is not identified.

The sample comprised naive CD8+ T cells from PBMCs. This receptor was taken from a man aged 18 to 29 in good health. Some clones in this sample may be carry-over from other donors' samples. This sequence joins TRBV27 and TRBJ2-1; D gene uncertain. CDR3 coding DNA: TGTGCCAGCAGTACTTCCCGGATTCCTTACAATGAGCAGTTCTTC. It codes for CASSTSRIPYNEQFF.